The 23 T cell receptor beta chains reported below all come from one sample, sequenced in a study of monozygotic twins with inflammatory bowel disease. For each CDR3 protein, TCRdb gives one entry from its re-call of the 5' RACE reads, without DNA. The listing records 300,000 to 400,000 distinct CDR3 sequences. The sample taken for sequencing was blood. The receptors stem from a human donor with ulcerative colitis or Crohn's disease, or a healthy co-twin of an affected twin (not recorded which).

The chain joins TRBV11-2 to TRBJ1-4; TCRdb's D gene call, TRBD1, goes unchecked for lack of DNA. The CDR3 spans 18 residues. Germline V lookup: CDR1 SGHAT, CDR2 FQNNGV. CDR3 in amino acids: CASSPFRDSPGTNEKLFF. Variable domain in full (rest from reference TRBV11-2 and TRBJ1-4): EAGVAQSPRYKIIEKRQSVAFWCNPISGHATLYWYQQILGQGPKLLIQFQNNGVVDDSQLPKDRFSAERLKGVDSTLKIQPAKLEDSAVYLCASSPFRDSPGTNEKLFFGSGTQLSVL.

CDR3 amino acids: CASSETGVNQPQHF. The chain links TRBV6-1 to TRBJ1-5; with no DNA, the TCRdb D assignment of TRBD1 cannot be verified. The V gene's germline CDR1 is MNHNS and CDR2 SASEGT. The CDR3 spans 14 residues.

This chain connects TRBV20-1 to TRBJ2-6. Germline V gene sequence: CDR1 DFQATT, CDR2 SNEGSKA (reference sequence). The CDR3 is 12 residues long. The CDR3 here is CSATYRANVLTF.

V gene TRBV10-3 combines with J gene TRBJ1-5; there is no DNA to check the TCRdb D call of TRBD1. The germline V gene encodes CDR1 ENHRY and CDR2 SYGVKD. CDR3 length: 15 amino acids. Here the CDR3 reads CAISEMGGDNQPQHF.

The genes are TRBV4-1 and TRBJ2-5; without DNA, the TCRdb call of TRBD2 cannot be checked. Germline V CDR1 and CDR2: MGHRA, YSYEKL. CDR3 length: 16 residues. This chain's CDR3 is CASSLSASGTQETQYF.

The chain has TRBV6-2 or TRBV6-3 and TRBJ2-6; TCRdb reports TRBD2, a call that lacks DNA to check it against. In germline, CDR1 is MNHEY, CDR2 SVGEGT. This CDR3 spans 20 amino acids. CDR3 residues: CASSYGIRRGAFSGANVLTF.

The chain joins TRBV2 to TRBJ1-6; the TCRdb D gene call, TRBD1, has no DNA to confirm it. CDR1 and CDR2 from the germline V gene are SNHLY and FYNNEI. This CDR3 has 16 residues. CDR3 residues: CASSERAGGGNSPLHF.

The CDR3 loop is CASSLDYLYGYTF. The rearrangement uses TRBV11-2 and TRBJ1-2. The CDR3 covers 13 residues. Germline CDR1 is SGHAT and CDR2 is FQNNGV.

The V and J genes are TRBV30 and TRBJ1-5. CDR1 and CDR2 (germline): GTSNPN, SVGIG (reference sequence). CDR3 length equals 13 residues. CDR3: CAWSQGAGGHQHF.

The chain links TRBV27 to TRBJ2-5; TCRdb calls TRBD2, which cannot be checked without DNA. Germline loops: CDR1 MNHEY, CDR2 SMNVEV (reference sequence). This CDR3 is 16 amino acids long. The chain's CDR3 is CASTPLGTSGQETQYF.

CDR3 sequence reads: CASSHVSRVPSSPLHF. This chain links TRBV23-1 with TRBJ1-6; the D call from TCRdb, TRBD1, cannot be confirmed without DNA. TRBV23-1 is placed among ORFs of uncertain function. This CDR3 has 16 residues.

The rearrangement joins TRBV5-1 to TRBJ2-7; TCRdb calls TRBD1, which cannot be checked without DNA. The CDR3 consists of 14 residues. Germline V gene lookup returns CDR1 SGHRS and CDR2 YFSETQ. CDR3 amino acids: CASSADGGRYEQYF.

This rearrangement joins TRBV3-1 to TRBJ1-5. Looked up from germline, CDR1 is LGHDT and CDR2 is YNNKEL (reference sequence). This CDR3 comprises 16 residues. CDR3 sequence reads: CASSPTSIGLNQPQHF.

The V call is TRBV12-3 or TRBV12-4, the J call TRBJ2-7; TCRdb indicates TRBD1, and absent DNA this call remains unverified. The CDR3 runs 18 residues. The CDR3 sequence is CASSPETGPTYLNHEQYF.

CDR3 amino acids: CSVDPYRAEFRTDTQYF. V and J are TRBV29-1 and TRBJ2-3; with no DNA, the TCRdb D assignment of TRBD1 cannot be verified. This CDR3 is 17 amino acids long. CDR1 and CDR2 from the germline V gene are SQVTM and ANQGSEA.

V usage is TRBV28 and J usage is TRBJ2-5. Germline assignment: CDR1 MDHEN and CDR2 SYDVKM. CDR3 length: 12 residues. The CDR3 sequence: CASSFGSETQYF. Full variable domain (missing parts from reference TRBV28 and TRBJ2-5): DVKVTQSSRYLVKRTGEKVFLECVQDMDHENMFWYRQDPGLGLRLIYFSYDVKMKEKGDIPEGYSVSREKKERFSLILESASTNQTSMYLCASSFGSETQYFGPGTRLLVL.

The chain couples TRBV11-3 to TRBJ2-1. CDR1 and CDR2 from the germline V gene are SGHNT and YENEEA. This CDR3 is built from 13 residues. CDR3 in amino acids: CASSKRSNNEQFF. The variable domain in full, completed from reference TRBV11-3 and TRBJ2-1, reads EAGVVQSPRYKIIEKKQPVAFWCNPISGHNTLYWYLQNLGQGPELLIRYENEEAVDDSQLPKDRFSAERLKGVDSTLKIQPAELGDSAVYLCASSKRSNNEQFFGPGTRLTVL.

The V call is TRBV20-1, the J call TRBJ2-7; the D gene TCRdb calls, TRBD1, cannot be checked with no DNA. Germline V gene lookup returns CDR1 DFQATT and CDR2 SNEGSKA (reference sequence). The CDR3 sequence is 14 residues long. The CDR3: CSASRRDEIREQYF.

The chain links TRBV20-1 to TRBJ1-1. The CDR3 contains 14 residues. Looked up from germline, CDR1 is DFQATT and CDR2 is SNEGSKA (reference sequence). CDR3 sequence: CSAHGWSGNTEAFF.

This chain joins TRBV29-1 and TRBJ2-5; TCRdb's assignment of TRBD2 cannot be checked, as there is no DNA. The CDR3 loop spans 15 amino acids. CDR1 is SQVTM, CDR2 ANQGSEA, per germline. This CDR3 is CSVDRAGLGSETQYF.

This sequence joins TRBV20-1 and TRBJ2-3; TCRdb's D gene call, TRBD1, goes unchecked for lack of DNA. This CDR3 spans 16 amino acids. Germline V gene sequence: CDR1 DFQATT, CDR2 SNEGSKA (reference sequence). CDR3 in amino acids: CSARDPSVGVTDTQYF.

The genes are TRBV12-3 or TRBV12-4 and TRBJ1-2; the D call from TCRdb, TRBD1, cannot be confirmed without DNA. This CDR3 is built from 14 residues. The CDR3 spells CASRLRQESYGYTF.

V gene TRBV20-1 combines with J gene TRBJ2-4; TCRdb indicates TRBD1, and absent DNA this call remains unverified. Germline V gene sequence: CDR1 DFQATT, CDR2 SNEGSKA (reference sequence). CDR3 length: 17 amino acids. The CDR3: CSARSLRGGVFENIQYF.